The 20 T cell receptor beta chains in this list originate from one sample, sequenced in a study of tumor-infiltrating lymphocytes in primary liver carcinoma. RNA isolated from unsorted whole blood supplied the blood RNA, with germline DNA also extracted. Reverse transcription of approximately 500 ng total RNA with a constant-region primer produced TCR beta cDNA. Three nested multiplex PCR rounds of slightly modified ARM-PCR generated TCR beta libraries. With TRBV1-TRBV30 forward primers and a C-beta reverse primer, the first two PCR rounds were run for roughly 10 cycles each. TCRdb independently ran MiXCR on the multiplex PCR reads; one entry per CDR3 protein. Of hundreds of thousands of distinct CDR3 sequences in the sample, around three fifths were seen once. The material sequenced was peripheral blood. These receptors were collected from a woman aged 25 to 39 with primary liver carcinoma and hepatitis B virus infection.

The rearrangement uses TRBV5-1 and TRBJ1-6; D is uncertain. CDR3 length: 15 residues. Trimming removed 0 bases at V and 5 bases at J, with 9 bases between. Germline V CDR1 and CDR2: SGHRS, YFSETQ. CDR3 loop: CASSLGSGDNSPLHF. The CDR3 DNA sequence: TGCGCCAGCAGCTTGGGATCGGGAGATAATTCACCCCTCCACTTT. The variable domain in full, with the rest retrieved from reference TRBV5-1 and TRBJ1-6, is KAGVTQTPRYLIKTRGQQVTLSCSPISGHRSVSWYQQTPGQGLQFLFEYFSETQRNKGNFPGRFSGRQFSNSRSEMNVSTLELGDSALYLCASSLGSGDNSPLHFGNGTRLTVT.

Only one count was recorded for this clonotype. A read error may produce the germline difference seen at one junction end. The chain uses TRBV4-1 and TRBJ2-5, with 7 nucleotides matching TRBD2. The CDR3 has 17 amino acids. Germline V CDR1 and CDR2: MGHRA, YSYEKL. This CDR3 is CVSSQDEGREAQETQYF. CDR3 bases: TGCGTCAGCAGCCAAGACGAAGGGAGGGAGGCACAAGAGACCCAGTACTTC.

This clonotype occurred a few times. CDR3 DNA sequence: TGTGCCAGCAGTGTCGGGACTAGCGGGATAGAGACCCAGTACTTC. Translating gives CASSVGTSGIETQYF. The gene calls are TRBV6-1 and TRBJ2-5; 13 bases are shared with TRBD2. The ends lost 4 bases at V and 4 bases at J; junction bases unmatched: 3. This CDR3 comprises 15 residues. Germline values: CDR1 MNHNS, CDR2 SASEGT.

A remark on this clonotype: One end of the junction fails to match germline, which may point to a read error. The V gene is TRBV11-2, the J gene TRBJ2-2; TRBD2 matches 9 bases. CDR3 size: 18 residues. Per the germline V gene, CDR1 is SGHAT and CDR2 is FQNNGV. The CDR3 reads CAGSSPRAGGLNTGELFF. The CDR3 DNA reads TGTGCCGGCAGCTCACCCCGAGCGGGAGGCCTGAACACCGGGGAGCTGTTTTTT.

This clonotype was detected only once. Being one base from a much bigger clone, this may be a read error. V usage is TRBV12-3 or TRBV12-4 and J usage is TRBJ2-1, with TRBD2 matching over 13 bases. The CDR3 extends over 16 amino acids. J lost 9 bases, V lost 6 bases, and 11 bases had no gene match. CDR3 nucleotide sequence: TGTGCCAGCAGCCAATCCACTAGCGGGAGGGCCGGTGAGCAGTTCTTC. It specifies CASSQSTSGRAGEQFF.

As regards this clonotype: A much larger clone lies one base from this, so it may be a read error. This rearrangement joins TRBV29-1 to TRBJ2-5, with a tentative D call TRBD1 (5 bases). CDR1 is SQVTM and CDR2 is ANQGSEA in the germline V gene. CDR3 length equals 12 residues. V lost 4 bases to trimming and J lost 4 bases, with 10 bases between them. This CDR3 is CSVVPGPETQYF. CDR3 nucleotides: TGCAGCGTTGTCCCAGGGCCAGAGACCCAGTACTTC.

A remark on this clonotype: Compared with germline, one end of the junction differs, possibly owing to a read error. J is TRBJ2-1 and V is TRBV4-2; TRBD2 is a possible D gene (6 bases). Per the germline V gene, CDR1 is LGHNA and CDR2 is YNFKEQ. This CDR3 is built from 14 residues. CDR3 bases: TGTTCCAGCAGCCAGACTAGTGGCTACAATGAGCAGTTCTTC. This sequence encodes CSSSQTSGYNEQFF.

This clonotype turned up a few times. This chain uses TRBV4-1 with TRBJ2-7; TRBD2 matches at 8 bases. The germline CDR1 and CDR2 sequences are MGHRA and YSYEKL. This CDR3 comprises 15 residues. Unmatched junction bases numbered 10, after V lost 4 bases and J lost 5 bases. CDR3 protein: CASSPPTGGGNEQYF. CDR3 nucleotides: TGCGCCAGCAGCCCCCCCACGGGAGGGGGTAACGAGCAGTACTTC.

This clonotype was counted ten times or more. The CDR3 DNA reads as TGTGCCAGCAGCCGATCCACTAGCGGGAGGGCCGGTGAGCAGTTCTTC. This encodes CASSRSTSGRAGEQFF. The chain employs TRBV12-3 or TRBV12-4 and TRBJ2-1; 13 bases align to TRBD2. The CDR3 extends over 16 amino acids. Trimming at V came to 6 bases and at J to 9 bases, leaving 11 bases not matched to a gene.

Points on this clonotype: The junction differs from germline at one of its ends, possibly a read error. The chain employs TRBV10-3 and TRBJ2-3; no definite D call. From germline, CDR1 is ENHRY and CDR2 SYGVKD. This CDR3 spans 14 amino acids. The CDR3 protein is CATWSETYTDSQYF. CDR3 DNA sequence: TGTGCCACCTGGAGCGAGACTTACACAGATTCGCAGTATTTT.

The chain couples TRBV6-5 to TRBJ1-2, with a tentative D call TRBD1 (5 bases). The CDR3 totals 15 residues. Germline-derived CDR1 and CDR2 are MNHEY and SVGAGI. The CDR3 DNA reads as TGTGCATGCAGTTCACCATCCGGGGCGAGCTATGGCTACACCTTC. Its protein is CACSSPSGASYGYTF.

With regard to this clonotype: The CDR3 carries no conserved terminal phenylalanine or tryptophan, so it likely arises from a read error. The gene calls are TRBV29-1 and TRBJ1-1, with TRBD1 as a possible D gene (6 bases). V was trimmed by 0 bases and J by 1 base, leaving 15 bases between them. The length of the CDR3 is 16 residues. The germline V gene encodes CDR1 SQVTM and CDR2 ANQGSEA. The CDR3 reads CSVEDWGRTKNTEAFY. The CDR3 DNA is TGCAGCGTTGAAGATTGGGGGCGGACCAAGAACACTGAAGCTTTCTAT.

This clonotype was seen a handful of times. The chain joins TRBV14 to TRBJ2-1; no clear D. The V and J ends lost 5 bases and 0 bases respectively, with 17 bases between them. The CDR3 contains 17 residues. Germline V gene data show CDR1 as SGHDN and CDR2 as FVKESK. The CDR3 loop is CASSYTVRFSSYNEQFF. CDR3 in DNA: TGTGCCAGCAGCTACACGGTCCGGTTTAGCTCCTACAATGAGCAGTTCTTC.

Comments on this clonotype: One end of the junction varies from germline; a read error may be responsible. V and J are TRBV5-1 and TRBJ2-7; a weak D match, TRBD2 (6 bases). Per germline, CDR1 SGHRS and CDR2 YFSETQ. The CDR3 sequence is 15 residues long. CDR3 nucleotides: TGCGCCAGCAGCTTGGTGGCTAGCGTTTCCTACAAGCAGTACTTC. It translates to CASSLVASVSYKQYF. Full variable domain (outside the CDR3, taken from reference TRBV5-1 and TRBJ2-7): KAGVTQTPRYLIKTRGQQVTLSCSPISGHRSVSWYQQTPGQGLQFLFEYFSETQRNKGNFPGRFSGRQFSNSRSEMNVSTLELGDSALYLCASSLVASVSYKQYFGPGTRLTVT.

Of note for this clonotype: At one end, the junction sequence differs from germline, possibly due to a read error. The chain uses TRBV28 and TRBJ2-2; weak D call: TRBD1 (6 bases). The CDR3 is 18 residues long. Germline loops: CDR1 MDHEN, CDR2 SYDVKM. The DNA of the CDR3 is TGTGCCAGCACCACGGACAGTCTGGGGGCTAGGTTTAACGGAGAGCTGTTTTTC. This gives the protein CASTTDSLGARFNGELFF.

This clonotype appeared a few times. The rearrangement uses TRBV11-2 and TRBJ1-1, with a weak D call TRBD1 (6 bases). This CDR3 is 13 amino acids long. V gave up 1 base and J gave up 8 bases, with 11 bases separating them. CDR1 and CDR2 (germline): SGHAT, FQNNGV. The DNA for the CDR3 is TGTGCCAGCAGCTTAGCTACCGGGACAGAAGCTTTCTTT. This gives the protein CASSLATGTEAFF. Based on the CDR3 plus reference TRBV11-2 and TRBJ1-1, the full variable domain is EAGVAQSPRYKIIEKRQSVAFWCNPISGHATLYWYQQILGQGPKLLIQFQNNGVVDDSQLPKDRFSAERLKGVDSTLKIQPAKLEDSAVYLCASSLATGTEAFFGQGTRLTVV.

CDR3 region: CASSPLGAEEQFF. The DNA of the CDR3 is TGTGCCAGCAGCCCTCTGGGGGCGGAGGAGCAGTTCTTC. V and J are TRBV5-5 and TRBJ2-1, with TRBD1 as a possible D gene (6 bases). V shed 4 bases and J shed 10 bases, with 15 bases lying between them. The CDR3 has 13 residues. Germline V CDR1 and CDR2: SGHKS, YYEKEE (reference sequence).

This clonotype was seen a handful of times. The chain couples TRBV5-6 to TRBJ1-3, with 7 bases that match TRBD1. Germline-derived CDR1 and CDR2 are SGHDT and YYEEEE. V was pared by 0 bases and J by 0 bases, with 12 bases of the junction left unmatched. CDR3 length: 19 residues. CDR3 DNA: TGTGCCAGCAGCTTGGGAGACAGGGAAGACGCCTACTCTGGAAACACCATATATTTT. Protein product: CASSLGDREDAYSGNTIYF.

A remark on this clonotype: Being one base from a much bigger clone, this may be a read error. V and J are TRBV4-3 and TRBJ1-2; D is undetermined. V lost 4 bases, J lost 3 bases, and 15 bases lay in between. Germline V gives CDR1 LGHNA, CDR2 YSLEER. This CDR3 has 15 residues. CDR3 sequence: CASSLVPTSYYGYTF. In DNA, the CDR3 is TGCGCCAGCAGCCTGGTCCCTACCTCTTACTATGGCTACACCTTC.

This clonotype was detected ten times or more. J is TRBJ2-3 and V is TRBV5-5, with D uncertain. Trimming took 1 base from V and 4 from J, leaving 7 bases between them. The CDR3 totals 13 residues. Germline V gene sequence: CDR1 SGHKS, CDR2 YYEKEE (reference sequence). The CDR3 sequence: CASSLNAPDTQYF. DNA for the CDR3: TGTGCCAGCAGCTTGAACGCGCCAGATACGCAGTATTTT.